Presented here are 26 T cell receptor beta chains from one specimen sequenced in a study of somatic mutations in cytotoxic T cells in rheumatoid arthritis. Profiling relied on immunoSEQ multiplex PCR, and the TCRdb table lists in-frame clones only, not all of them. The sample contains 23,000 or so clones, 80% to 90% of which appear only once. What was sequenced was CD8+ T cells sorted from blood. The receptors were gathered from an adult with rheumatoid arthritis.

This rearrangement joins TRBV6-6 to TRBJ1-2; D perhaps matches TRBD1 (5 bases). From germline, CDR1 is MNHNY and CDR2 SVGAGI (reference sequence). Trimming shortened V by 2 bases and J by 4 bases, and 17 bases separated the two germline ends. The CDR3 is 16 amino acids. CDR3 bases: TGTGCCAGCAGTTACGATAGACAGATGGGCTTCTATGGCTACACCTTC. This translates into CASSYDRQMGFYGYTF.

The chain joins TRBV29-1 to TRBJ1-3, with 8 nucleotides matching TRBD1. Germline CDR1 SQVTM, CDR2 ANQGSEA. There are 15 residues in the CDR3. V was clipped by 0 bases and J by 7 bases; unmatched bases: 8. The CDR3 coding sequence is TGCAGCGTTGAAGATCAGGACAGGGTGGGCAACACCATATATTTT. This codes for CSVEDQDRVGNTIYF.

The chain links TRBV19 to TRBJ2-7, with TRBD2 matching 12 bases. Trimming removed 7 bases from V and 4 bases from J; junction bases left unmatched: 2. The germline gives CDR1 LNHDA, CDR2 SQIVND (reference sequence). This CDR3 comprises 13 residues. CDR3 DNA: TGTGCCAGTACTGGGACTAGCGGGTACGAGCAGTACTTC. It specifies CASTGTSGYEQYF.

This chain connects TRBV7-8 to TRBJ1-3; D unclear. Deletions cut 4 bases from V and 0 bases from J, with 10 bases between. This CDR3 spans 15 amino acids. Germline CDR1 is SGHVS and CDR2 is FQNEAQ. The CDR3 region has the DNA TGTGCCAGCAGCTCGAAAAGGCTCTCTGGAAACACCATATATTTT. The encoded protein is CASSSKRLSGNTIYF.

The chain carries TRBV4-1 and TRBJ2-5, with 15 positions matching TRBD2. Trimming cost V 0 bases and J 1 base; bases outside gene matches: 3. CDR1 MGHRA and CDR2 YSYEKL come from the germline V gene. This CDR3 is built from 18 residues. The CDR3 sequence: CASSQEGTSGGIQETQYF. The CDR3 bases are TGCGCCAGCAGCCAAGAAGGGACTAGCGGGGGGATCCAAGAGACCCAGTACTTC.

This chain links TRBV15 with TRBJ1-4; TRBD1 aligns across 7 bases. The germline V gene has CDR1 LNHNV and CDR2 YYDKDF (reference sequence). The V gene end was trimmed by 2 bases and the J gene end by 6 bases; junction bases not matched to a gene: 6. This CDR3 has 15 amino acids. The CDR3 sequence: CATSRSQGGDEKLFF. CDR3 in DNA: TGTGCCACCAGCAGAAGCCAGGGGGGTGATGAAAAACTGTTTTTT.

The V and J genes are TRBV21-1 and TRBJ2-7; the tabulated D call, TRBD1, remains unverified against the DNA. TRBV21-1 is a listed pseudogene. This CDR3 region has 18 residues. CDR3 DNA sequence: TGTGCCAGCAGCAACCACACCCAGGGACAGGAGAGCTCCTACGAGCAGTACTTC. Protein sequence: CASSNHTQGQESSYEQYF.

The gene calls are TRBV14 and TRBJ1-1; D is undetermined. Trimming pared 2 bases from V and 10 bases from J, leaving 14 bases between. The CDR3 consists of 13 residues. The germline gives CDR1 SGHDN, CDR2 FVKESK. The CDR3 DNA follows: TGTGCCAGCAGCCAACTCCAATGGGCGGGAGCTTTCTTT. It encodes CASSQLQWAGAFF.

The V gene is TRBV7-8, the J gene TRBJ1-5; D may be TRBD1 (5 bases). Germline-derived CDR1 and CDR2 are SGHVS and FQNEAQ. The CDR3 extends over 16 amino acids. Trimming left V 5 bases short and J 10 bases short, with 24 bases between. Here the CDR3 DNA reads TGTGCCAGCAGCCCCACCGGGACCCAGGGATCTATACCCCAGCATTTT. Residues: CASSPTGTQGSIPQHF. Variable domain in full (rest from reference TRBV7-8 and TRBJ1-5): GAGVSQSPRYKVAKRGQDVALRCDPISGHVSLFWYQQALGQGPEFLTYFQNEAQLDKSGLPSDRFFAERPEGSVSTLKIQRTQQEDSAVYLCASSPTGTQGSIPQHFGDGTRLSIL.

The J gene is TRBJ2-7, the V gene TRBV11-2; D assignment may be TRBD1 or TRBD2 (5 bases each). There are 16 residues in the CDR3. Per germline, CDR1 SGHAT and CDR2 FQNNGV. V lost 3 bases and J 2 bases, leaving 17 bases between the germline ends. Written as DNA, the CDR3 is TGTGCCAGCAGCTTGTTATCTGGGGGACCGACCTACGAGCAGTACTTC. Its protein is CASSLLSGGPTYEQYF.

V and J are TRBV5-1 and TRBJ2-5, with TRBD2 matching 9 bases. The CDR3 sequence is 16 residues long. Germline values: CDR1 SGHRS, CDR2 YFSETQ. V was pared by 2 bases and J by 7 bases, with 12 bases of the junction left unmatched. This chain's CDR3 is CASSFNQGLAWGTQYF. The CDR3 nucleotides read TGCGCCAGCAGCTTCAATCAGGGACTAGCTTGGGGGACCCAGTACTTC. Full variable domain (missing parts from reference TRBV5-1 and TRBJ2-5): KAGVTQTPRYLIKTRGQQVTLSCSPISGHRSVSWYQQTPGQGLQFLFEYFSETQRNKGNFPGRFSGRQFSNSRSEMNVSTLELGDSALYLCASSFNQGLAWGTQYFGPGTRLLVL.

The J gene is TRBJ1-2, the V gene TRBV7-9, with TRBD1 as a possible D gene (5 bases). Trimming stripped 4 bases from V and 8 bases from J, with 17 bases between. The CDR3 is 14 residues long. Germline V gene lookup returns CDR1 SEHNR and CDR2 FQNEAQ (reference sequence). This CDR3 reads CASSSIGGIDGYTF. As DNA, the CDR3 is TGTGCCAGCAGCTCTATCGGGGGGATCGACGGCTACACCTTC. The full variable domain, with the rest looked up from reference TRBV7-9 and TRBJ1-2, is DTGVSQNPRHKITKRGQNVTFRCDPISEHNRLYWYRQTLGQGPEFLTYFQNEAQLEKSRLLSDRFSAERPKGSFSTLEIQRTEQGDSAMYLCASSSIGGIDGYTFGSGTRLTVV.

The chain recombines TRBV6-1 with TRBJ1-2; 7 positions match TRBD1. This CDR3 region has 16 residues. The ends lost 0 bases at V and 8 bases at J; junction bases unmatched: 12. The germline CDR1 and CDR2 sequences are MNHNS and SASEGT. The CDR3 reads CASSEATEDRAMGYTF. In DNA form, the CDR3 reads TGTGCCAGCAGTGAAGCGACCGAAGACAGGGCTATGGGCTACACCTTC.

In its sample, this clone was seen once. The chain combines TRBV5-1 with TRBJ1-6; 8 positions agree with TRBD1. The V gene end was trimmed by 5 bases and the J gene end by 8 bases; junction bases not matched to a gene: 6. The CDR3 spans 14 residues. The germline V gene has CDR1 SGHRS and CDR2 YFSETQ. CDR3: CASSFGTGYSPLHF. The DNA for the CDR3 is TGCGCCAGCAGTTTCGGGACAGGATATTCACCCCTCCACTTT.

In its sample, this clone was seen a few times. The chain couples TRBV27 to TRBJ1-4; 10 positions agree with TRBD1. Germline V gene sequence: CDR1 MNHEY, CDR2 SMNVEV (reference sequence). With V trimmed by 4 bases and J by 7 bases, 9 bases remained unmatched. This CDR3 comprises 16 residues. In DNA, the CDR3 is TGTGCCAGCAGTTCCTCCTGGGACAGGGGCGGTGAAAAACTGTTTTTT. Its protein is CASSSSWDRGGEKLFF.

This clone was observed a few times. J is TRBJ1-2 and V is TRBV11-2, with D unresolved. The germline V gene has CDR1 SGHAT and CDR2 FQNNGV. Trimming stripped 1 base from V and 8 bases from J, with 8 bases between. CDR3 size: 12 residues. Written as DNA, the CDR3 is TGTGCCAGCAGCTTAGGTTGGGAAGGCTACACCTTC. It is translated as CASSLGWEGYTF. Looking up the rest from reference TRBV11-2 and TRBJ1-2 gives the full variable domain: EAGVAQSPRYKIIEKRQSVAFWCNPISGHATLYWYQQILGQGPKLLIQFQNNGVVDDSQLPKDRFSAERLKGVDSTLKIQPAKLEDSAVYLCASSLGWEGYTFGSGTRLTVV.

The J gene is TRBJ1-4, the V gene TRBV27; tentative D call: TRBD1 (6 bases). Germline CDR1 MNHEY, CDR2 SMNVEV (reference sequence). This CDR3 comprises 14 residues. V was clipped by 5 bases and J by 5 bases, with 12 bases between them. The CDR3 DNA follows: TGTGCCAGCAGTCCCAGGGGAGCCAATGAAAAACTGTTTTTT. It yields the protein CASSPRGANEKLFF.

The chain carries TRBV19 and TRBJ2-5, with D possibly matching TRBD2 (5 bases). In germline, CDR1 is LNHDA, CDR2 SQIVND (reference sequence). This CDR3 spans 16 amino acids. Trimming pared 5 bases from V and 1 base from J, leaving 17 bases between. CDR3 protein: CASSHFAEGAQETQYF. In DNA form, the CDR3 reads TGTGCCAGTAGTCACTTCGCCGAGGGTGCCCAAGAGACCCAGTACTTC.

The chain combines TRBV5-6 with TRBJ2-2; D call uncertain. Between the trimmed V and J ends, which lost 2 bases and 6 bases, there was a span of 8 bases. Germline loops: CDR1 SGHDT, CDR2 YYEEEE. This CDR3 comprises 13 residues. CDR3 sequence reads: CASSLFDAGELFF. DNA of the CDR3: TGTGCCAGCAGCTTATTTGATGCCGGGGAGCTGTTTTTT.

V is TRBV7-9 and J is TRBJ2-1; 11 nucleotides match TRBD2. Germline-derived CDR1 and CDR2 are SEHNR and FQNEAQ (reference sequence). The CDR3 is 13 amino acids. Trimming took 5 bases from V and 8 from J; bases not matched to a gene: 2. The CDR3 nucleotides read TGTGCCAGCAGCCCGACTAGCGGGGATGAGCAGTTCTTC. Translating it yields CASSPTSGDEQFF.

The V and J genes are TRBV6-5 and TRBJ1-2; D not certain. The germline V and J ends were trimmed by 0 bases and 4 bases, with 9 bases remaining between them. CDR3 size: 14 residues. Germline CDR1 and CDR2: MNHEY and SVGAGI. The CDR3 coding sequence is TGTGCCAGCAGTTACTCGAACGGCTTCTATGGCTACACCTTC. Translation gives CASSYSNGFYGYTF.

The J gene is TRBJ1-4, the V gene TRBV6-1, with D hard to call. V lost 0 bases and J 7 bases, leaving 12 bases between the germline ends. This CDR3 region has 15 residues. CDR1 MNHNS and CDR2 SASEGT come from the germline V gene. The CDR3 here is CASSEAAIWGEKLFF. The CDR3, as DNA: TGTGCCAGCAGTGAAGCGGCGATTTGGGGTGAAAAACTGTTTTTT.

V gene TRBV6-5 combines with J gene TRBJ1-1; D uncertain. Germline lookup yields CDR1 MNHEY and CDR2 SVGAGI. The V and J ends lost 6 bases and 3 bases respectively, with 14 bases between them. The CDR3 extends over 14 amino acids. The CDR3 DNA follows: TGTGCCAGCAGCATAGATTATGGGGACACTGAAGCTTTCTTT. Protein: CASSIDYGDTEAFF.

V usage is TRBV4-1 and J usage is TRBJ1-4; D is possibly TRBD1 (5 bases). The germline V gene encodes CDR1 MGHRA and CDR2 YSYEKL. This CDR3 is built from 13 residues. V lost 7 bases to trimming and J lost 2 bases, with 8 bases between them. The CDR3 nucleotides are TGCGCCAGCATGGGGGTCACTAATGAAAAACTGTTTTTT. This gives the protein CASMGVTNEKLFF.

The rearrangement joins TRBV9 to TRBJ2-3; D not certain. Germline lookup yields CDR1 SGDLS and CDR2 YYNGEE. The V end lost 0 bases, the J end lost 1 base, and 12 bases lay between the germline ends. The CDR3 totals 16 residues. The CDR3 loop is CASSVGGRGGTDTQYF. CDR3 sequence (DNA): TGTGCCAGCAGCGTAGGTGGGCGCGGAGGCACAGATACGCAGTATTTT.

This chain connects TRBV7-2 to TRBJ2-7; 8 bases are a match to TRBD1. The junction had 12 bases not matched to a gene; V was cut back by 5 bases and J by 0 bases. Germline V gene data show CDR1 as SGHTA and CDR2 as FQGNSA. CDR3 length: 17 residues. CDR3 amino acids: CASSLTSGTGFSYEQYF. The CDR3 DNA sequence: TGTGCCAGCAGCCTAACCTCCGGGACAGGCTTCTCCTACGAGCAGTACTTC.